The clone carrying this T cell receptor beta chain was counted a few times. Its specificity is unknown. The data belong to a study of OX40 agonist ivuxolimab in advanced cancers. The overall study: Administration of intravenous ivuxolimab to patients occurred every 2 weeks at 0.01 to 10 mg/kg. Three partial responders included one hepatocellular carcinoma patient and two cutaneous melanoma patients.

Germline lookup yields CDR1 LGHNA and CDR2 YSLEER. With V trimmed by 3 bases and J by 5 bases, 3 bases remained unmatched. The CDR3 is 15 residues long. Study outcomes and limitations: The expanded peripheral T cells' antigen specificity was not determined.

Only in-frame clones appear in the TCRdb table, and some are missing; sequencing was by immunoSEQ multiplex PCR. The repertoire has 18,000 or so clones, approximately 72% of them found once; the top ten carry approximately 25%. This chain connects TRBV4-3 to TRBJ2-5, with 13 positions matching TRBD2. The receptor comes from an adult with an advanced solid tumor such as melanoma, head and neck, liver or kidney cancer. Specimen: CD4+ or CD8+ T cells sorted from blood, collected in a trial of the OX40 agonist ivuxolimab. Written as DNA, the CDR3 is TGCGCCAGCAGCCAGGGACTAGCGGGGTGGGAGACCCAGTACTTC. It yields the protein CASSQGLAGWETQYF.